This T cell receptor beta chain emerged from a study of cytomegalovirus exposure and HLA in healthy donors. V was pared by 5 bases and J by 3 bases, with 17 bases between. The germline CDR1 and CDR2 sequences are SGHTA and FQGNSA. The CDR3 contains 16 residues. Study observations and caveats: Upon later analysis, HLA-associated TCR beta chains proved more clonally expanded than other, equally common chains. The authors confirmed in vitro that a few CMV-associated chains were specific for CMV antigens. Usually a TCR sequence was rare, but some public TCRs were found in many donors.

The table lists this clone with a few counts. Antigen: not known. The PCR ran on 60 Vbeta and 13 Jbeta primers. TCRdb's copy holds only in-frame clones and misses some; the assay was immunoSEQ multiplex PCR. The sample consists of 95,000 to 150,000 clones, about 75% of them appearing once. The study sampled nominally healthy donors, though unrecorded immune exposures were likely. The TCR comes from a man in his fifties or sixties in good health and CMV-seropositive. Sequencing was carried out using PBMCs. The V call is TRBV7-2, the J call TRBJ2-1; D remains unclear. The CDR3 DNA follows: TGTGCCAGCAGCCCTCTCAAGAGTGGGCACTACAATGAGCAGTTCTTC. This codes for CASSPLKSGHYNEQFF. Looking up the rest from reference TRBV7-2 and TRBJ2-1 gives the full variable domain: GAGVSQSPSNKVTEKGKDVELRCDPISGHTALYWYRQSLGQGLEFLIYFQGNSAPDKSGLPSDRFSAERTGGSVSTLTIQRTQQEDSAVYLCASSPLKSGHYNEQFFGPGTRLTVL.